This T cell receptor beta chain was obtained from a study of cytomegalovirus exposure and HLA in healthy donors. Study-wide background: Around 83% of some 390 genotyped donors fell in the Caucasian-associated ancestry cluster. Whole-study results and caveats: The study recorded fewer than 200 TCR beta chains that were cytomegalovirus-associated. In a later analysis, around 18,000 TCR beta sequences were associated with HLA alleles at 0.05 false discovery rate.

Each of the donors was a healthy bone marrow donor. PCR used 60 Vbeta primers and 13 Jbeta primers. Here immunoSEQ multiplex PCR was the method, and the copy in TCRdb shows in-frame clones only, minus some. The table includes over 50,000 clones, more than 80% detected once. Of note for this clone: What it binds is not known.

This clonotype was sampled from a man aged 25-45 years in good health and CMV-seropositive. The sample taken for sequencing was PBMCs.

The DNA of the CDR3 is TGCGCCAGCAGCCATCAAAAGACTAGCGGGAGTGAGCAGTTCTTC. Its translation is CASSHQKTSGSEQFF. The rearrangement joins TRBV4-1 to TRBJ2-1, with 12 bases lining up with TRBD2. CDR1 is MGHRA, CDR2 YSYEKL, per germline. This CDR3 region has 15 residues. V shed 3 bases and J 9 bases; nucleotides not matched to a gene: 6.